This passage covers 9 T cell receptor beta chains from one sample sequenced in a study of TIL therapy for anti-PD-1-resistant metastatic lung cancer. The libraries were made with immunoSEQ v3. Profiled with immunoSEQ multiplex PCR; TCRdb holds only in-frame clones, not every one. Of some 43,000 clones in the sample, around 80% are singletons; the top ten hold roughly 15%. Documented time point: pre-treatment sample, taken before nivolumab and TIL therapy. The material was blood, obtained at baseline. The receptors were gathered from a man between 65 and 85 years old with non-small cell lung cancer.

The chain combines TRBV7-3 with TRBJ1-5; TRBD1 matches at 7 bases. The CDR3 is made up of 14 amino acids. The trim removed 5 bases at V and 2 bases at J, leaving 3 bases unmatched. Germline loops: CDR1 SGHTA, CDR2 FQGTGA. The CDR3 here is CASSDRVRNQPQHF. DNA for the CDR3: TGTGCCAGCAGCGACAGGGTTCGCAATCAGCCCCAGCATTTT.

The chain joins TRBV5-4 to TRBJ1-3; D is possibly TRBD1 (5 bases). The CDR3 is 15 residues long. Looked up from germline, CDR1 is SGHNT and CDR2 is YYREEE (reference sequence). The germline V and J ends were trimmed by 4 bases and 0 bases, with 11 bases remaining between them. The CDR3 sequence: CASSLDKNSGNTIYF. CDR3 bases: TGTGCCAGCAGCCTGGACAAGAACTCTGGAAACACCATATATTTT.

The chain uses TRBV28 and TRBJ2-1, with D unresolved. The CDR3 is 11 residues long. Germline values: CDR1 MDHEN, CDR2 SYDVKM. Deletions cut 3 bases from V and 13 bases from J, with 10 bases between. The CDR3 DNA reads TGTGCCAGCAGTTTTGGTGCAGTTCAGTTCTTC. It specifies CASSFGAVQFF.

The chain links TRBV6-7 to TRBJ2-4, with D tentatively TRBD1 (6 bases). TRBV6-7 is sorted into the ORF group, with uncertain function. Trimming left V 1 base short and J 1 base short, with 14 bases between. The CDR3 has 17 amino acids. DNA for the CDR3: TGTGCCAGCAGTTACTTTCAACGCACAGGGGCCAAAAACATTCAGTACTTC. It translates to CASSYFQRTGAKNIQYF.

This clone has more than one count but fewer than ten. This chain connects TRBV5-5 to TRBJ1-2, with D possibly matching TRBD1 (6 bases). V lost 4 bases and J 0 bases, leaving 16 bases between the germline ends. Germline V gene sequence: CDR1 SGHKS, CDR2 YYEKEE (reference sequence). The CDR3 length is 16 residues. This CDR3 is CASSPGSTGSNYGYTF. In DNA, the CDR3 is TGTGCCAGCAGCCCGGGTAGTACAGGGTCTAACTATGGCTACACCTTC.

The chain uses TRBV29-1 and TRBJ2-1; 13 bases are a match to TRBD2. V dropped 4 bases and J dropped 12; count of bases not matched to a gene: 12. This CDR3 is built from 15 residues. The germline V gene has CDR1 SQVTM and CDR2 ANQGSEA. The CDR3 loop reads CSVVLQGLAGLGQFF. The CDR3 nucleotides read TGCAGCGTTGTTCTCCAGGGACTAGCGGGGTTAGGGCAGTTCTTC.

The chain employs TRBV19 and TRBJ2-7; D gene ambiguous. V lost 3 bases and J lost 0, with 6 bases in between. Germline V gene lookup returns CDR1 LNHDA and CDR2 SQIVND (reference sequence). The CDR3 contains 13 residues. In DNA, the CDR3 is TGTGCCAGTAGTATCTCAAGCTCCTACGAGCAGTACTTC. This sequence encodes CASSISSSYEQYF.

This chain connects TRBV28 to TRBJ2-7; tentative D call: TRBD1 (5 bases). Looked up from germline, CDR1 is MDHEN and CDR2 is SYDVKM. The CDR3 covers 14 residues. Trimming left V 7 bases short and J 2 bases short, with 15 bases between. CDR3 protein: CASIPQESAYEQYF. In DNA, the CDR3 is TGTGCCAGCATTCCACAGGAGTCCGCCTACGAGCAGTACTTC.

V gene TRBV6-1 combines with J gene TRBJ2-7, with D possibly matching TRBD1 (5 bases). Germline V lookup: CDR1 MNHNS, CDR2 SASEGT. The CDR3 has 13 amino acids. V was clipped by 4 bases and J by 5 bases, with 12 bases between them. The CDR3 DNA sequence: TGTGCCAGCAGTGTGCAGCAGGGCCACGAGCAGTACTTC. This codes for CASSVQQGHEQYF.